These 29 T cell receptor beta chains were all obtained from the same sample, sequenced in a study of cytomegalovirus exposure and HLA in healthy donors. In the PCR, 60 Vbeta and 13 Jbeta primers were used. TCRdb's table, derived via immunoSEQ multiplex PCR, lists solely in-frame clones and lacks some. The profile covers 150,000 or so clones, with approximately 74% appearing a single time and roughly 7% taken by the ten largest. The sequenced material came from PBMCs. These receptors originate from a male donor in good health and CMV-seronegative.

The chain recombines TRBV30 with TRBJ2-1; D may be TRBD2 (6 bases). The CDR3 sequence is 13 residues long. Germline CDR1 GTSNPN, CDR2 SVGIG (reference sequence). V was pared by 4 bases and J by 8 bases, with 15 bases between. CDR3 loop: CAWNPGAADEQFF. As DNA, the CDR3 is TGTGCCTGGAATCCGGGAGCGGCGGATGAGCAGTTCTTC.

J is TRBJ1-3 and V is TRBV5-5; 7 nucleotides align to TRBD1. From germline, CDR1 is SGHKS and CDR2 YYEKEE (reference sequence). The J segment lost 0 bases and the V segment lost 4 bases, leaving 7 bases of the junction unmatched. The CDR3 has 16 amino acids. CDR3 nucleotides: TGTGCCAGCAGCCACCAGGGGGAGAGCTCTGGAAACACCATATATTTT. It translates to CASSHQGESSGNTIYF.

This chain links TRBV7-2 with TRBJ2-1; D is unclear. The CDR3 runs 15 residues. CDR1 and CDR2 (germline): SGHTA, FQGNSA. The V and J ends lost 2 bases and 9 bases respectively, with 17 bases between them. DNA of the CDR3: TGTGCCAGCAGCTTATATAGTGAGGAAGGAATTGAGCAGTTCTTC. It yields the protein CASSLYSEEGIEQFF.

Here the CDR3 DNA reads TGTGCCAGCAGCCAAGTTCCTCGCGGGAGCTCCTACGAGCAGTACTTC. Translation gives CASSQVPRGSSYEQYF. V usage is TRBV14 and J usage is TRBJ2-7; 7 bases align to TRBD2. The CDR3 loop spans 16 amino acids. In germline, CDR1 is SGHDN, CDR2 FVKESK. The ends lost 1 base at V and 0 bases at J; junction bases unmatched: 6.

In this sample, this clone turned up a few times. CDR3 DNA: TGCGCCAGCAGCTTGGGCCAGGGGGTTTCCTACGAGCAGTACTTC. It translates to CASSLGQGVSYEQYF. The chain recombines TRBV5-1 with TRBJ2-7; 7 nucleotides agree with TRBD1. Trimming at V came to 0 bases and at J to 1 base, leaving 4 bases not matched to a gene. Germline V CDR1 and CDR2: SGHRS, YFSETQ. CDR3 length equals 15 residues.

The rearrangement uses TRBV5-4 and TRBJ1-1; 7 bases map to TRBD1. Trimming cost V 4 bases and J 8 bases; bases outside gene matches: 2. The CDR3 sequence is 11 residues long. CDR1 is SGHNT and CDR2 is YYREEE in the germline V gene (reference sequence). In DNA form, the CDR3 reads TGTGCCAGCAGCCTGACAGGGGAAGCTTTCTTT. It is translated as CASSLTGEAFF.

This clone was seen a single time. The chain joins TRBV27 to TRBJ2-1, with D possibly TRBD2 on 5 matching bases. This CDR3 region has 15 residues. The V gene's germline CDR1 is MNHEY and CDR2 SMNVEV (reference sequence). Trimming left V 4 bases short and J 1 base short, with 11 bases between. The CDR3 reads CASSSEWESYNEQFF. The CDR3 bases are TGTGCCAGCAGTTCCGAGTGGGAGTCCTACAATGAGCAGTTCTTC.

The rearrangement uses TRBV25-1 and TRBJ2-1; 9 positions agree with TRBD2. Germline trimming cut 5 bases from V and 4 bases from J; bases unmatched to any gene: 12. From germline, CDR1 is MGHDK and CDR2 SYGVNS. CDR3 length: 17 amino acids. CDR3 protein: CASSNRFTSGLYNEQFF. CDR3 nucleotides: TGTGCCAGCAGTAACCGATTCACTAGCGGGCTATACAATGAGCAGTTCTTC.

This chain uses TRBV5-4 with TRBJ2-1; TRBD2 aligns across 11 bases. Germline loops: CDR1 SGHNT, CDR2 YYREEE (reference sequence). V was pared by 0 bases and J by 1 base, with 3 bases of the junction left unmatched. This CDR3 region has 17 residues. This CDR3 reads CASSLGGTSGSYNEQFF. Written as DNA, the CDR3 is TGTGCCAGCAGCTTGGGGGGGACTAGCGGATCCTACAATGAGCAGTTCTTC.

The chain is built from TRBV25-1 and TRBJ1-4, with 9 positions matching TRBD1. CDR3 length: 15 amino acids. V was pared by 4 bases and J by 7 bases, with 7 bases of the junction left unmatched. Germline values: CDR1 MGHDK, CDR2 SYGVNS. CDR3 residues: CASSVQGAQGEKLFF. The DNA of the CDR3 is TGTGCCAGCAGTGTACAGGGGGCGCAGGGTGAAAAACTGTTTTTT.

A remark on this clone: One end of the junction is discordant with germline, which a read error may explain. The gene calls are TRBV28 and TRBJ2-6, with D perhaps TRBD1 (5 bases). CDR1 is MDHEN, CDR2 SYDVKM, per germline. This CDR3 is built from 13 residues. CDR3 loop: CASRRPGANVLIF. CDR3 bases: TGTGCCAGCAGGCGGCCTGGGGCCAACGTCCTGATTTTC. The whole variable domain, filled in from reference TRBV28 and TRBJ2-6, reads DVKVTQSSRYLVKRTGEKVFLECVQDMDHENMFWYRQDPGLGLRLIYFSYDVKMKEKGDIPEGYSVSREKKERFSLILESASTNQTSMYLCASRRPGANVLIFGAGSRLTVL.

This clone was seen just once. The chain is built from TRBV23-1 and TRBJ2-2; 9 bases fit TRBD1. TRBV23-1 is an ORF for which the function is uncertain. Trimming took 0 bases from V and 1 from J; bases not matched to a gene: 0. This CDR3 is 16 amino acids long. This CDR3 is CASSQSGQGNTGELFF. The CDR3 nucleotides read TGCGCCAGCAGTCAATCGGGACAGGGGAACACCGGGGAGCTGTTTTTT.

Comments on this clone: At one of its ends the junction is not consistent with the germline gene, which may arise from a read error. Additional DNA sequences in this sample encode the identical CDR3. The CDR3 is CASSLFQAAGGYTF. The DNA for the CDR3 is TGTGCCAGCAGCTTGTTTCAGGCCGCTGGTGGCTATACCTTC. The chain links TRBV5-6 to TRBJ1-2, with D uncertain. The CDR3 has 14 residues. The germline gives CDR1 SGHDT, CDR2 YYEEEE.

The V call is TRBV5-1, the J call TRBJ1-3, with D possibly being TRBD1 (6 bases). This CDR3 has 17 residues. V gave up 4 bases and J gave up 2 bases, with 19 bases separating them. Germline values: CDR1 SGHRS, CDR2 YFSETQ. CDR3 DNA: TGCGCCAGCAGCCCCGGACAGACCCACGGGGCTGGAAACACCATATATTTT. Its protein product is CASSPGQTHGAGNTIYF.

There are a few counts of this clone. The rearrangement joins TRBV7-2 to TRBJ1-2; D might be TRBD1 (6 bases). Germline CDR1 SGHTA, CDR2 FQGNSA. V lost 3 bases and J lost 5, with 25 bases in between. This CDR3 contains 18 residues. This chain's CDR3 is CASSLGHDIQGRIYGYTF. As DNA, the CDR3 is TGTGCCAGCAGCTTGGGACACGACATTCAGGGGCGGATATATGGCTACACCTTC. Full variable domain (rest looked up from reference TRBV7-2 and TRBJ1-2): GAGVSQSPSNKVTEKGKDVELRCDPISGHTALYWYRQSLGQGLEFLIYFQGNSAPDKSGLPSDRFSAERTGGSVSTLTIQRTQQEDSAVYLCASSLGHDIQGRIYGYTFGSGTRLTVV.

Concerning this clone itself: The same CDR3 is also encoded by other DNA sequences in this sample. This chain joins TRBV28 and TRBJ2-7; 9 bases map to TRBD2. The CDR3 is made up of 13 amino acids. CDR1 and CDR2 from the germline V gene are MDHEN and SYDVKM. V was pared by 6 bases and J by 6 bases, with 6 bases of the junction left unmatched. As DNA, the CDR3 is TGTGCCAGCAGCTTAGCGGGAGAGGTCGAGCAGTACTTC. Translating it yields CASSLAGEVEQYF.

The chain employs TRBV5-1 and TRBJ2-1; D is perhaps TRBD2 (6 bases). The CDR3 totals 15 residues. Germline loops: CDR1 SGHRS, CDR2 YFSETQ. V shed 0 bases and J shed 3 bases, with 10 bases lying between them. CDR3 in amino acids: CASSLAGVVYNEQFF. In DNA form, the CDR3 reads TGCGCCAGCAGCTTGGCGGGGGTTGTCTACAATGAGCAGTTCTTC.

V is TRBV19 and J is TRBJ1-2; 7 positions agree with TRBD1. The V and J ends lost 4 bases and 7 bases, in that order; junction bases with no gene match: 6. Germline V gives CDR1 LNHDA, CDR2 SQIVND (reference sequence). There are 13 residues in the CDR3. The DNA for the CDR3 is TGTGCCAGTAGTACCACCCGGGACAGTGGCTACACCTTC. This codes for CASSTTRDSGYTF.

V and J are TRBV4-2 and TRBJ1-5; TRBD1 agrees at 7 bases. J gave up 2 bases and V 0 bases, and 1 base lay outside the gene matches. CDR3 size: 15 residues. CDR1 is LGHNA and CDR2 is YNFKEQ in the germline V gene. The DNA of the CDR3 is TGTGCCAGCAGCCAAGATCAGGGGGGCAATCAGCCCCAGCATTTT. Translating gives CASSQDQGGNQPQHF.

The chain combines TRBV29-1 with TRBJ1-2; D uncertain. Trimming took 4 bases from V and 4 from J, leaving 13 bases between them. Germline lookup yields CDR1 SQVTM and CDR2 ANQGSEA. This CDR3 region has 13 residues. CDR3 in amino acids: CSVVWGVSYGYTF. The CDR3 region has the DNA TGCAGCGTTGTGTGGGGAGTCTCCTATGGCTACACCTTC.

Here the CDR3 DNA reads TGTGCCAGCAGCTTACAGGGGACAGGGGACGGCTACACCTTC. Its protein is CASSLQGTGDGYTF. The chain uses TRBV7-3 and TRBJ1-2; 10 bases line up with TRBD1. Looked up from germline, CDR1 is SGHTA and CDR2 is FQGTGA. The CDR3 runs 14 residues. Germline trimming cut 2 bases from V and 8 bases from J; bases unmatched to any gene: 5.

The table lists this clone with a few counts. The chain joins TRBV5-5 to TRBJ1-1; TRBD1 aligns across 12 bases. This CDR3 spans 15 amino acids. Losses at the gene ends were 5 bases for V and 6 bases for J; bases not matched to a gene: 8. Germline V gene sequence: CDR1 SGHKS, CDR2 YYEKEE (reference sequence). The DNA for the CDR3 is TGTGCCAGCAGGAGCACGGGACAGGGGGCATCTGAAGCTTTCTTT. Residues: CASRSTGQGASEAFF.

J is TRBJ2-5 and V is TRBV30, with 13 bases aligning to TRBD2. After removal of 4 bases from V and 7 bases from J, the junction contained 12 bases not matched to a gene. Germline-derived CDR1 and CDR2 are GTSNPN and SVGIG (reference sequence). The CDR3 is 16 amino acids. As DNA, the CDR3 is TGTGCCTGGACTCTAAGTCGACTAGCGGGAGGTGGGACCCAGTACTTC. Encoded protein: CAWTLSRLAGGGTQYF. Full variable domain (missing parts from reference TRBV30 and TRBJ2-5): SQTIHQWPATLVQPVGSPLSLECTVEGTSNPNLYWYRQAAGRGLQLLFYSVGIGQISSEVPQNLSASRPQDRQFILSSKKLLLSDSGFYLCAWTLSRLAGGGTQYFGPGTRLLVL.

The chain joins TRBV7-8 to TRBJ2-2, with TRBD2 identical over 11 bases. V shed 1 base, J shed 7 bases, and the junction held 8 bases outside the gene matches. Germline values: CDR1 SGHVS, CDR2 FQNEAQ. The CDR3 consists of 17 residues. The CDR3 region is CASSLVPSGRNNGELFF. The CDR3 coding sequence is TGTGCCAGCAGCTTAGTACCTAGCGGGAGGAATAACGGGGAGCTGTTTTTT.

Details on this clone: Sequence at one end of the junction differs from germline and may be a read error. The chain recombines TRBV5-1 with TRBJ1-4; TRBD1 agrees at 7 bases. Looked up from germline, CDR1 is SGHRS and CDR2 is YFSETQ. The CDR3 is made up of 15 amino acids. CDR3 sequence: CVSSVTGNPNEKLFF. DNA for the CDR3: TGCGTCAGCAGCGTGACAGGGAACCCTAATGAAAAACTGTTTTTT.

In its sample, this clone was seen once. This chain joins TRBV28 and TRBJ1-1, with no clear D. The CDR3 is 14 amino acids. V dropped 8 bases and J dropped 5 bases, with 18 bases sitting between them. Germline loops: CDR1 MDHEN, CDR2 SYDVKM. This CDR3 reads CASFHLGRETEAFF. The CDR3 DNA is TGTGCCAGCTTCCACCTGGGGAGGGAGACTGAAGCTTTCTTT.

The genes are TRBV28 and TRBJ2-7, with D possibly matching TRBD2 (6 bases). Per germline, CDR1 MDHEN and CDR2 SYDVKM. Trimming left V 4 bases short and J 5 bases short, with 9 bases between. The CDR3 extends over 12 amino acids. CDR3 amino acids: CASSSGVNEQYF. CDR3 nucleotide sequence: TGTGCCAGCAGTTCGGGGGTCAACGAGCAGTACTTC.

This chain joins TRBV18 and TRBJ1-1; D not resolved. This CDR3 is built from 14 residues. V was trimmed by 3 bases and J by 8 bases, leaving 16 bases between them. Per germline, CDR1 KGHSH and CDR2 LQKENI. CDR3 nucleotides: TGTGCCAGCTCACCTAGGGAGAAAACCCCGGAAGCTTTCTTT. Amino acids: CASSPREKTPEAFF.

The chain joins TRBV11-2 to TRBJ1-1; 11 bases align to TRBD1. Germline-derived CDR1 and CDR2 are SGHAT and FQNNGV. J gave up 3 bases and V 4 bases, and 13 bases lay outside the gene matches. The CDR3 spans 18 residues. The CDR3 reads CASSSIKRDRGDDTEAFF. The CDR3 region has the DNA TGTGCCAGCAGCTCGATAAAGAGGGACAGGGGGGATGACACTGAAGCTTTCTTT.